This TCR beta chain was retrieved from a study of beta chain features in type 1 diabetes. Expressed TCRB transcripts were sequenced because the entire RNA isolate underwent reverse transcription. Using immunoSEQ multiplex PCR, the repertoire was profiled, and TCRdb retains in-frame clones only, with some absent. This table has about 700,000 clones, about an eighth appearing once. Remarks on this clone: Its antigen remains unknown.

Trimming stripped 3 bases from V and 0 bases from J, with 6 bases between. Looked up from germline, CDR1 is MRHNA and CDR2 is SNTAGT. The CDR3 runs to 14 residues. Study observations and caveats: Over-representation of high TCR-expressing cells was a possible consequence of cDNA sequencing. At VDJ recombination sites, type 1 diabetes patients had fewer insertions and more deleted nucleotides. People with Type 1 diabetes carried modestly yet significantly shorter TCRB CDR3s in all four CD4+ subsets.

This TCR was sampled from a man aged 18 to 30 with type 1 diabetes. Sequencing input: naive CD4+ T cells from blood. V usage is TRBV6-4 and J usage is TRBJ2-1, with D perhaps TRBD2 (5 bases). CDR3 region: CASSEGSSYNEQFF. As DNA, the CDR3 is TGTGCCAGCAGTGAGGGGAGCTCCTACAATGAGCAGTTCTTC.